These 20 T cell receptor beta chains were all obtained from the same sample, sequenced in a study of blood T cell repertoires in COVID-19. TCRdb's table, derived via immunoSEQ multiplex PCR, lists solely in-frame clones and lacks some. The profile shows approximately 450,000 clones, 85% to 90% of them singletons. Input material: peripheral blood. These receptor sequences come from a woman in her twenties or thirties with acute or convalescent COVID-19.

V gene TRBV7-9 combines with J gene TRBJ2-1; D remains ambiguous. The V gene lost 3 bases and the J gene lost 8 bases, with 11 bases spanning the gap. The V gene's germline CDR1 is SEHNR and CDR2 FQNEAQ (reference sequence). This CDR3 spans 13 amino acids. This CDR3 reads CASSLGKLDEQFF. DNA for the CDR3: TGTGCCAGCAGCTTGGGCAAGTTGGATGAGCAGTTCTTC.

The DNA of the CDR3 is TGTGCCAGCAGCACAGTCAACTATGGCTACACCTTC. This encodes CASSTVNYGYTF. This chain links TRBV9 with TRBJ1-2; no clear D. The germline V gene encodes CDR1 SGDLS and CDR2 YYNGEE. V dropped 4 bases and J dropped 2 bases, with 6 bases sitting between them. CDR3 length equals 12 residues.

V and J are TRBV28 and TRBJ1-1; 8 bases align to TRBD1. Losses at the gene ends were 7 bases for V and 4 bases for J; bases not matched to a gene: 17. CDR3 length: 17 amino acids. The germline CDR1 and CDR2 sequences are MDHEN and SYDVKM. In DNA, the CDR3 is TGTGCCAGCAAAACGATTCGGACAGGGTATTTAGCCACTGAAGCTTTCTTT. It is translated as CASKTIRTGYLATEAFF.

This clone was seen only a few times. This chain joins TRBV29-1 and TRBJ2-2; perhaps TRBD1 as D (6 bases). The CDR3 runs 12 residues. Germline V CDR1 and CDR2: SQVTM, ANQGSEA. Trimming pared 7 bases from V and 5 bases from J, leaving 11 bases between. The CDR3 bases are TGCAGCGCCCATACAGGGACCGGGGAGCTGTTTTTT. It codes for CSAHTGTGELFF.

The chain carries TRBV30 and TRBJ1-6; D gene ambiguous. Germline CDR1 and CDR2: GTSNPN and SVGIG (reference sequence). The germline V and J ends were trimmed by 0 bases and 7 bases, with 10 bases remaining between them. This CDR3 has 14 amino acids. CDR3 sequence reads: CAWSVNGKNSPLHF. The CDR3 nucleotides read TGTGCCTGGAGTGTCAACGGGAAAAATTCACCCCTCCACTTT.

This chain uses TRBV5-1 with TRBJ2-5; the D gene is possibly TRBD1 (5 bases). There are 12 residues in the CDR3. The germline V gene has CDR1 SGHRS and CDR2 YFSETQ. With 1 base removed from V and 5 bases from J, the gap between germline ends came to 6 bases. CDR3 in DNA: TGCGCCAGCAGCTTGAAGGGGGAGACCCAGTACTTC. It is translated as CASSLKGETQYF.

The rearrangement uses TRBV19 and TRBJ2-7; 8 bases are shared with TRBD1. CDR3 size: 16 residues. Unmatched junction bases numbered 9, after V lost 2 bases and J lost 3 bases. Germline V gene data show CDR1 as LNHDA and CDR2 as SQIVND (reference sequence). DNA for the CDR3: TGTGCCAGTAGTATAAGTTCAGGGGGCGCGGTCTACGAGCAGTACTTC. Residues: CASSISSGGAVYEQYF.

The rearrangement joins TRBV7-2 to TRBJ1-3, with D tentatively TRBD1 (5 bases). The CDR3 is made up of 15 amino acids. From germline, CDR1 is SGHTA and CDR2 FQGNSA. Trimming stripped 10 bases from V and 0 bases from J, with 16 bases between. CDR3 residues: CATQTQDDSGNTIYF. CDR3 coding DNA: TGTGCCACCCAAACACAGGACGACTCTGGAAACACCATATATTTT.

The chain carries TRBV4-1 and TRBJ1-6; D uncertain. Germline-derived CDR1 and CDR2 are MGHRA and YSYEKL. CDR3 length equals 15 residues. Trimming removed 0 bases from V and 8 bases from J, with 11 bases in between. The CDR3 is CASSQEYGRDSPLHF. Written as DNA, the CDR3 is TGCGCCAGCAGCCAAGAATACGGGAGAGATTCACCCCTCCACTTT.

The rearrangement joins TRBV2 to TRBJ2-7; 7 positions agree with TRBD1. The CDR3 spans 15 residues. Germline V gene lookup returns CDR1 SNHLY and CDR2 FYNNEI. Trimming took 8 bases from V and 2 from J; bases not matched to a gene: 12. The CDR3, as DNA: TGTGCCAGCTCTCTCGGACAGGCCTTTACCTACGAGCAGTACTTC. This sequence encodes CASSLGQAFTYEQYF.

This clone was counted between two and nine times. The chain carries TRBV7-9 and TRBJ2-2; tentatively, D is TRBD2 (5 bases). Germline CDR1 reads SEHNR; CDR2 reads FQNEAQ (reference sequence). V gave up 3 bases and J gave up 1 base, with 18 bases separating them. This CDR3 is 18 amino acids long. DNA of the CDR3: TGTGCCAGCAGCTTCCGTCGGTTCCCGGCGGGGAACACCGGGGAGCTGTTTTTT. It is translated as CASSFRRFPAGNTGELFF.

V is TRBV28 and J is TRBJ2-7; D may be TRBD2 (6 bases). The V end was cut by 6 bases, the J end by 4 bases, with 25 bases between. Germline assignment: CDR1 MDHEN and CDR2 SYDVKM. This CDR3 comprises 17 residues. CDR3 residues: CASSPPQLSGRPYEQYF. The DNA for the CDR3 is TGTGCCAGCAGCCCACCCCAGCTGAGTGGGAGGCCATACGAGCAGTACTTC.

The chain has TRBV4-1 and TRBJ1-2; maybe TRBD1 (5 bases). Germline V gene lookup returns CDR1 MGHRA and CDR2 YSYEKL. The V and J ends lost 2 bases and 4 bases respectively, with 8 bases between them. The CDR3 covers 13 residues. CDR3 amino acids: CASSQQGGYGYTF. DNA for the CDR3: TGCGCCAGCAGCCAACAGGGTGGCTATGGCTACACCTTC.

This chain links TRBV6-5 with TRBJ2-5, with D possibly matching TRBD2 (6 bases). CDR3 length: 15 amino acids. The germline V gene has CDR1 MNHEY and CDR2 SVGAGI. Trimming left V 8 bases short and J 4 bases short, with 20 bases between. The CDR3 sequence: CASLSGSWNGETQYF. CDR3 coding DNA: TGTGCCAGCCTCAGCGGGTCTTGGAACGGAGAGACCCAGTACTTC.

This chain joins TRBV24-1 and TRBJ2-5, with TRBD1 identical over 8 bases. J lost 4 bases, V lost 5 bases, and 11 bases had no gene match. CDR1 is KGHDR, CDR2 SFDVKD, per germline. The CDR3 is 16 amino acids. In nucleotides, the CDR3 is TGTGCCACCAGTGGCATCGACAGGGGAGGAAGAGAGACCCAGTACTTC. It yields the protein CATSGIDRGGRETQYF.

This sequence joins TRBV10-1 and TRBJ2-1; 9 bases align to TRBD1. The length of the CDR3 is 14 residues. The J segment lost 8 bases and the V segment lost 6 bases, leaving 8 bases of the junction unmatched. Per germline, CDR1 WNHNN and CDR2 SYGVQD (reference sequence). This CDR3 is CASSNGQGRDEQFF. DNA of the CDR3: TGCGCCAGCAGCAATGGACAGGGGCGGGATGAGCAGTTCTTC.

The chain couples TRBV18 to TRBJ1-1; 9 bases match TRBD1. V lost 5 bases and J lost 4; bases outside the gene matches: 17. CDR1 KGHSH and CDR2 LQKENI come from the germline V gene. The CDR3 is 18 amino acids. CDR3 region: CASSASQGILTGGTEAFF. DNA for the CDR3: TGTGCCAGCTCAGCATCGCAAGGAATTTTGACAGGGGGCACTGAAGCTTTCTTT.

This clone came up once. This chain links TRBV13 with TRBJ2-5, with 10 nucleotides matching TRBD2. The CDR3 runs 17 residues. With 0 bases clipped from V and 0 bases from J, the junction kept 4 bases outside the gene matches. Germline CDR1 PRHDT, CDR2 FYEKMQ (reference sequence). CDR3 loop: CASSLGSGGAYQETQYF. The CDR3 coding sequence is TGTGCCAGCAGCTTAGGCAGCGGGGGGGCGTACCAAGAGACCCAGTACTTC.

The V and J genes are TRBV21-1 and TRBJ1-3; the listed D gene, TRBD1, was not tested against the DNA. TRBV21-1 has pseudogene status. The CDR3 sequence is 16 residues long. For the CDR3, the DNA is TGTGCCAGCAGCAACGCAGGACAGGGTGCTGGAAACACCATATATTTT. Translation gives CASSNAGQGAGNTIYF.

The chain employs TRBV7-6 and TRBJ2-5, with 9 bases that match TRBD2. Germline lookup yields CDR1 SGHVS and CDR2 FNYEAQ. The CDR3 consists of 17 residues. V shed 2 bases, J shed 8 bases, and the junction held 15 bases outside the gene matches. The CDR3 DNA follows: TGTGCCAGCAGCTTAACGTCTAGCGGGAACTCAAGAAAAACCCAGTACTTC. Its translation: CASSLTSSGNSRKTQYF. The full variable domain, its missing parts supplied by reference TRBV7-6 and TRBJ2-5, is GAGVSQSPRYKVTKRGQDVALRCDPISGHVSLYWYRQALGQGPEFLTYFNYEAQQDKSGLPNDRFSAERPEGSISTLTIQRTEQRDSAMYRCASSLTSSGNSRKTQYFGPGTRLLVL.